The 5 T cell receptor beta chains listed next were all sequenced from one sample in a study of shared clonotypes between healthy human individuals. The table came from immunoSEQ multiplex PCR; TCRdb's copy has only in-frame clones and leaves some out. Seen here are a few million clones, about nine tenths observed once, and the top ten hold approximately 0.4%. The sequencing input was naive CD4+ T cells from PBMCs. Subset noted: CD45RA+ positively selected. The receptors originated from a man between 18 and 35 years old in good health. Some clones in this sample may be carry-over from other donors' samples.

The chain employs TRBV5-1 and TRBJ1-6; 10 bases map to TRBD1. J gave up 10 bases and V 7 bases, and 8 bases lay outside the gene matches. Germline-derived CDR1 and CDR2 are SGHRS and YFSETQ. The CDR3 is 14 residues long. The DNA for the CDR3 is TGCGCCAGCGGCGCTGGGGACAGGGGATCACCCCTCCACTTT. Its protein is CASGAGDRGSPLHF.

This clone was seen just once. The CDR3 spells CASSEVRETQYF. CDR3 DNA sequence: TGCGCCAGCAGCGAGGTGAGGGAGACCCAGTACTTC. This chain joins TRBV5-1 and TRBJ2-5; no reliable D call. V was shortened by 4 bases and J by 5 bases, with 9 bases between the two germline ends. Per germline, CDR1 SGHRS and CDR2 YFSETQ. This CDR3 spans 12 amino acids. Full variable domain (remainder filled in from reference TRBV5-1 and TRBJ2-5): KAGVTQTPRYLIKTRGQQVTLSCSPISGHRSVSWYQQTPGQGLQFLFEYFSETQRNKGNFPGRFSGRQFSNSRSEMNVSTLELGDSALYLCASSEVRETQYFGPGTRLLVL.

The V gene is TRBV27, the J gene TRBJ1-5; weak D call: TRBD1 (6 bases). CDR1 and CDR2 from the germline V gene are MNHEY and SMNVEV (reference sequence). There are 15 residues in the CDR3. V was pared by 6 bases and J by 4 bases, with 16 bases between. CDR3 sequence reads: CASRAWGPGNQPQHF. In nucleotides, the CDR3 is TGTGCCAGCAGGGCCTGGGGGCCAGGTAATCAGCCCCAGCATTTT.

This chain uses TRBV4-3 with TRBJ2-5; possibly TRBD2 for D (5 bases). V shed 4 bases and J shed 1 base, with 13 bases lying between them. From germline, CDR1 is LGHNA and CDR2 YSLEER. The CDR3 has 15 residues. In DNA form, the CDR3 reads TGCGCCAGCAGCCGAGTAGGACTGATCCAAGAGACCCAGTACTTC. Protein sequence: CASSRVGLIQETQYF.

The CDR3 loop reads CASSFPTGASGNTIYF. CDR3 bases: TGTGCCAGCAGCTTCCCGACAGGGGCCTCTGGAAACACCATATATTTT. The V and J genes are TRBV7-9 and TRBJ1-3; the match to TRBD1 covers 8 bases. Germline V gives CDR1 SEHNR, CDR2 FQNEAQ (reference sequence). This CDR3 is 16 amino acids long. V was pared by 3 bases and J by 0 bases, with 4 bases of the junction left unmatched.